Included here is one T cell receptor beta chain sequence, with context. The antigen is undetermined. The table came from immunoSEQ multiplex PCR; TCRdb's copy has only in-frame clones and leaves some out. The sample lists 2,500 to 3,500 clones; over 55% were seen once. The sample is drawn from a study of OX40 agonist ivuxolimab in advanced cancers. General study results and limits: Low normalized T-cell clonal expansion was also seen in some nonresponders.

The ends lost 6 bases at V and 7 bases at J; junction bases unmatched: 12. Germline CDR1 reads SQVTM; CDR2 reads ANQGSEA. The CDR3 runs to 13 residues. The chain recombines TRBV29-1 with TRBJ2-7; 7 bases fit TRBD1. This TCR was recovered from an adult with an advanced solid tumor such as melanoma, head and neck, liver or kidney cancer. This sample comprised CD4+ or CD8+ T cells sorted from blood, obtained in a trial of the OX40 agonist ivuxolimab. The CDR3 protein is CSVTQGQREEQYF. CDR3 DNA: TGCAGCGTAACACAGGGGCAAAGAGAGGAGCAGTACTTC.